This T cell receptor beta chain derives from a study of tumor and adjacent non-tumor tissue in lung cancer. About the study: There were about 12 adenocarcinoma, a couple of squamous cell carcinoma and 1 small cell lung cancer cases. On average, productive TCRbeta reads reached roughly 4.2 million per sample. Study observations and caveats: Significantly higher TCR diversity was found in tumor than normal lung.

RNA was extracted from bulk tissue without any cell sorting. This non-tumor lung sample came from over 3 cm beyond the tumor edge. Between August and November 2014, newly diagnosed, chemotherapy-naive lung cancer patients underwent thoracic surgery in China. TCRbeta libraries were built with three rounds of nested PCR, modified from ARM-PCR. One entry per CDR3 protein results from TCRdb running MiXCR on the multiplex PCR reads. The table includes 50,000 to 70,000 distinct CDR3 sequences, about 56% detected once. The germline gives CDR1 WSHSY, CDR2 SAAADI. This CDR3 is built from 12 residues. This clonotype was recorded once. Antigen: not known. Being one base from a much bigger clone, this may be a read error.

The sequencing sample was made of distant non-tumor lung tissue. The sequence was obtained from a man between 65 and 85 years old with non-small cell lung cancer. V and J are TRBV10-2 and TRBJ2-7; D perhaps matches TRBD1 (5 bases). The CDR3 region has the DNA TGCGCCAGCAGTTCACAGGCTCGCGAGGAGTACTTC. Its protein product is CASSSQAREEYF.